This entry is about one T cell receptor (beta chain). TCRdb reprocessed the reads via MiXCR and lists one record per CDR3 protein. This table holds under 600,000 distinct CDR3 sequences, 16% found once. The data were taken from a study of T cell repertoires in cytomegalovirus infection. For the study at large: Shared public TCR beta signatures pointed to both CMV infection and a matching HLA type.

The V end was cut by 5 bases, the J end by 2 bases, with 13 bases between. The CDR3 consists of 15 residues. Germline CDR1 MNHEY, CDR2 SMNVEV (reference sequence). Sequenced material: CD8+ T cells from PBMCs. The TCR originated in a human donor in good health (CMV status not recorded). Some clones in this sample may be carry-over from other donors' samples. The chain is built from TRBV27 and TRBJ2-1; D is perhaps TRBD1 (5 bases). The CDR3 sequence: CASSPPPGPYNEQFF. The DNA of the CDR3 is TGTGCCAGCAGTCCACCCCCAGGGCCCTACAATGAGCAGTTCTTC.